The clone carrying this TCR beta chain was counted a single time. Its specificity is unknown. The entry originates in a study of early stage breast cancer tumors. As for the study in general: Most of the 16 invasive tumors were ER+, PR+ and HER2-. Samples were sequenced at 9 to 10-fold average coverage. Study observations and caveats: Commonly generated sequences made up most enriched TCRB sequences shared between patients.

The protocol was immunoSEQ multiplex PCR, while the TCRdb copy is restricted to in-frame clones and leaves out a portion. The sample consists of about 21,000 clones, around 76% of them appearing once. Sequenced input: blood. This TCR was sampled from a person in their 60s with breast cancer.

As DNA, the CDR3 is TGCAGCTCCGGGACAGGGCTCACAGATACGCAGTATTTT. As protein: CSSGTGLTDTQYF. The rearrangement joins TRBV29-1 to TRBJ2-3; 9 nucleotides line up with TRBD1. With 8 bases clipped from V and 2 bases from J, the junction kept 5 bases outside the gene matches. This CDR3 is built from 13 residues. Germline loops: CDR1 SQVTM, CDR2 ANQGSEA.